One and the same sample provided the 5 T cell receptor beta chains below, sequenced in a study of blood T cell repertoires in COVID-19. Profiled with immunoSEQ multiplex PCR; TCRdb holds only in-frame clones, not every one. This table holds around 81,000 clones, nearly 90% found once. The sample was peripheral blood. Every receptor here comes from a man aged 70 or older with acute or convalescent COVID-19.

V gene TRBV11-2 combines with J gene TRBJ1-5, with 9 bases lining up with TRBD1. CDR1 is SGHAT, CDR2 FQNNGV, per germline. The V and J ends lost 5 bases and 3 bases, in that order; junction bases with no gene match: 8. The CDR3 has 16 amino acids. The CDR3 DNA reads as TGTGCCAGCAGCCCTGGGACAGGGTTGATCAATCAGCCCCAGCATTTT. Protein sequence: CASSPGTGLINQPQHF.

J is TRBJ2-1 and V is TRBV9; 7 bases match TRBD1. This CDR3 contains 16 residues. The germline CDR1 and CDR2 sequences are SGDLS and YYNGEE. Trimming took 0 bases from V and 7 from J; bases not matched to a gene: 10. The CDR3 bases are TGTGCCAGCAGCGTAGGATTCGGGACAGCCATAAATGAGCAGTTCTTC. Protein: CASSVGFGTAINEQFF. The full variable domain, its missing parts supplied by reference TRBV9 and TRBJ2-1, is DSGVTQTPKHLITATGQRVTLRCSPRSGDLSVYWYQQSLDQGLQFLIQYYNGEERAKGNILERFSAQQFPDLHSELNLSSLELGDSALYFCASSVGFGTAINEQFFGPGTRLTVL.

This clone was counted a single time. The rearrangement joins TRBV7-2 to TRBJ2-3; 12 bases fit TRBD2. V lost 5 bases and J lost 4; bases outside the gene matches: 7. CDR3 length equals 16 residues. Germline-derived CDR1 and CDR2 are SGHTA and FQGNSA. CDR3: CASSPPLAGGADTQYF. The CDR3 region has the DNA TGTGCCAGCAGCCCCCCCCTAGCGGGAGGGGCAGATACGCAGTATTTT.

This sequence joins TRBV28 and TRBJ1-1; D remains ambiguous. This CDR3 spans 12 amino acids. V shed 4 bases and J shed 7 bases, with 10 bases lying between them. Germline lookup yields CDR1 MDHEN and CDR2 SYDVKM. The CDR3 nucleotides read TGTGCCAGCAGTTCCGGGAGGCATGAAGCTTTCTTT. This encodes CASSSGRHEAFF. The full variable domain, its missing parts supplied by reference TRBV28 and TRBJ1-1, is DVKVTQSSRYLVKRTGEKVFLECVQDMDHENMFWYRQDPGLGLRLIYFSYDVKMKEKGDIPEGYSVSREKKERFSLILESASTNQTSMYLCASSSGRHEAFFGQGTRLTVV.

The table lists this clone with a few counts. The chain carries TRBV6-5 and TRBJ2-7; a weak D match, TRBD1 (5 bases). Germline V lookup: CDR1 MNHEY, CDR2 SVGAGI. CDR3 length: 14 residues. The V end was cut by 6 bases, the J end by 4 bases, with 16 bases between. CDR3 loop: CASSPDSATYEQYF. CDR3 DNA sequence: TGTGCCAGCAGCCCCGACAGCGCTACTTACGAGCAGTACTTC.